A single T cell receptor beta chain is shown here with its context. This receptor's antigen is unknown. No base qualities exist here, and no much larger clone lies one base off it. The data derive from a study of blood T cell repertoires in COVID-19 (dated by TCRdb to 2018 to 2021). A note on the overall study: Collaborator samples came from the United States, Italy and Spain and covered acute and convalescent phases of COVID-19. The material from the prospective study consisted of cDNA or gDNA derived from T cells, B-cell-depleted T cells, or PBMCs. Subjects who had been exposed to COVID-19, were actively infected with it, or had recovered from it provided the deeply sampled blood TCRbeta repertoires that made up the dataset. The repertoires were made available in a free public database intended to serve as a resource for research on the immune response to SARS-CoV-2. Samples came from the ongoing ImmuneRACE study (first 160 participants) plus 1,254 subjects from 6 global collaborators. A de-identified subject ID, COVID-19 status, age in years and sex were almost always included in the sample metadata. Where available, HLA class I and class II types were obtained from metadata supplied by the sample provider rather than from assay-based typing.

TCRbeta CDR3 regions were amplified from genomic DNA using the immunoSEQ Assay, a bias-controlled multiplex PCR. The original methods were these. Within the assay, amplification of reference gene primers was used to estimate how many nucleated cells each sample contained. Sequence reads were collapsed and filtered to measure the absolute abundance of every unique TCRbeta CDR3 rearrangement. Productive Simpson clonality was computed per sample as the square root of Simpson's diversity index over productive rearrangements. The clones in this table, taken by TCRdb from immuneACCESS, are in-frame only. Not every clone is retained; where verified, under half of the shortfall comes from an unresolved V gene, and the cause of the rest is unknown. V, J and clone size are taken as reported in that table, and D and trimming were inferred from the DNA itself. The sample has tens of thousands of clones on record, around 79% of them singletons. The top ten clones comprise under 3.5% of the sample.

Study-wide findings and limitations: Clinical and demographic metadata were provided uncurated, with the amount varying by source and participant.

Collaborating institutions collected whole blood in K2EDTA tubes following their own protocols. For TCRbeta analysis, collaborators shipped samples in one of three forms: frozen whole blood, isolated PBMCs, or DNA extracted from either of those sample types. The CDR3 numbers 16 residues from cysteine through phenylalanine. Solely the CDR3 DNA is kept, with 48 bases framed from the first base. V is reduced by 4 bases and J by 2 bases, leaving a spacing of 18 bases between them. Sequences SGHNT (CDR1) and YYREEE (CDR2) are obtained from the germline V gene (reference sequence). The sequence came from a man between 60 and 75 years old with acute or convalescent COVID-19. The sample comprised peripheral blood. The V gene is TRBV5-4 and the J gene is TRBJ2-5; TRBD2 could be the D gene, as 5 bases match. The DNA sequence follows: TGTGCCAGCAGCCCCGGTGGAGCGGCGGGTCAAGAGACCCAGTACTTC. Translated, this gives CASSPGGAAGQETQYF.